This T cell receptor beta chain was sequenced for a study of T and B cells in COVID-19 patients. Turning to the study itself: COVID-19 patients gave peripheral blood either during active infection or after recovery.

The germline V gene has CDR1 KGHSH and CDR2 LQKENI. Between the trimmed V and J ends, which lost 2 bases and 8 bases, there was a span of 15 bases. The CDR3 covers 15 residues. Multiplex PCR with BIOMED2 TRB-A/B primer pools amplified TRB rearrangements. TCRdb re-derived calls from the multiplex PCR reads in MiXCR, one entry per CDR3 protein. The sample contains over 7,500 distinct CDR3 sequences, about 30% of which appear only once. Each TRB amplification used roughly 230-550 ng of genomic DNA from blood. Whole-study findings and limits: Highly clonal in active COVID-19, TRB repertoires exceeded healthy-donor diversity and richness at recovery.

Points on this clonotype: Its antigen is unknown.

This sequence originates from a human donor with active COVID-19. V gene TRBV18 combines with J gene TRBJ1-4; D might be TRBD1 (5 bases). Sequencing input: blood. The CDR3 sequence is CASSPGAGLKEKLFF. The CDR3 coding sequence is TGTGCCAGCTCACCAGGGGCAGGGTTAAAAGAAAAACTGTTTTTT.